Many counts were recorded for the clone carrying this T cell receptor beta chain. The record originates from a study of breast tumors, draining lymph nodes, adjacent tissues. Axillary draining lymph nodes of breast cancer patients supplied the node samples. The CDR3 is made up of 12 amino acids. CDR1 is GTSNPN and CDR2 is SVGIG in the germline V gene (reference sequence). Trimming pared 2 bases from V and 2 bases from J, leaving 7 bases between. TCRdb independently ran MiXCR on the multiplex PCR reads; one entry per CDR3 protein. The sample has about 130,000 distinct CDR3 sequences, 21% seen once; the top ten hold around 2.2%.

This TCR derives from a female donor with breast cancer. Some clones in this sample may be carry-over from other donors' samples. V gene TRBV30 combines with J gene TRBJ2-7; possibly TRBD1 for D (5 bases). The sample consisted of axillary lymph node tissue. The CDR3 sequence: CAWSRGPYEQYF. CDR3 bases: TGTGCCTGGAGTAGGGGCCCCTACGAGCAGTACTTC.